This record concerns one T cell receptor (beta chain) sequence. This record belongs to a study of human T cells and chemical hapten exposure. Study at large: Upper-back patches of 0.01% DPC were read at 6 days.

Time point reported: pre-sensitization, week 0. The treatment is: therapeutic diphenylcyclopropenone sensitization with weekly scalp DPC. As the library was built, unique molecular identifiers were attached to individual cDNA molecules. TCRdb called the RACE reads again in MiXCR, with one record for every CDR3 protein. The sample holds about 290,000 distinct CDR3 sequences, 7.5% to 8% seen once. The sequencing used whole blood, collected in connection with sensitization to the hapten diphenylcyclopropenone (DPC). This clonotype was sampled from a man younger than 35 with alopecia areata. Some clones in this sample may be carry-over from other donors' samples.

The CDR3 spells CANPSTEAFF. CDR3 in DNA: TGTGCCAACCCGAGCACTGAAGCTTTCTTT. This chain joins TRBV7-3 and TRBJ1-1; no firm D call. CDR1 and CDR2 (germline): SGHTA, FQGTGA. This CDR3 is built from 10 residues. V lost 10 bases to trimming and J lost 4 bases, with 7 bases between them.